This T cell receptor (beta chain) was sequenced in a study of Ad26.COV2.S vaccination and SARS-CoV-2 variants. Study at large: Ad26.COV2.S given intramuscularly, once or twice 56 days apart. General observations from the study: Non-spike TCR breadth was similar in vaccine and placebo recipients.

CDR3 length equals 16 residues. V was cut by 3 bases and J by 9 bases, with 21 bases left in between. Germline CDR1 reads SGHTA; CDR2 reads FQGNSA. Points on this clone: Its cognate antigen is unknown.

Treatment given: 15 to 20 received Ad26.COV2.S at low or high dose, single or two shots; about 5 received placebo; per-sample allocation not given. Vaccine and placebo recipients were sampled on day 63 after the first injection. It was an adult aged 18-55 years in Boston who was the donor. The method was immunoSEQ multiplex PCR; TCRdb's version includes in-frame clones alone and lacks a portion of them. The table has approximately 500,000 clones, around 85% seen once. The material sequenced was peripheral blood, taken in a trial of Ad26.COV2.S vaccine versus placebo. This receptor was taken from a person aged 18-60 years who received the Ad26.COV2.S COVID-19 vaccine or a placebo. This chain links TRBV7-2 with TRBJ1-5, with D possibly matching TRBD1 (5 bases). The CDR3 sequence is CASSFSMAFRDGPQHF. The CDR3 region has the DNA TGTGCCAGCAGCTTTTCGATGGCTTTCAGGGACGGGCCCCAGCATTTT.